This T cell receptor beta chain was sequenced in a study of breast tumors, draining lymph nodes, adjacent tissues. Breast cancer patients provided tissue from their axillary draining lymph nodes. The germline V gene encodes CDR1 MNHNY and CDR2 SVGAGI (reference sequence). The CDR3 sequence is 13 residues long. J lost 8 bases, V lost 5 bases, and 8 bases had no gene match. At least ten counts were recorded for this clonotype. Its antigen is unknown. Study-wide points: Luminal-like breast cancer showed significantly greater tumor-nontumor repertoire similarity than basal-like breast cancer did. Compared with lymph nodes, tumors were less diverse; compared with nontumor tissue, more. Findings are consistent with lymph node origin and intratumoral expansion of most tumor T cells. That most tumor T cells come from lymph nodes remained unproven.

TCRdb independently ran MiXCR on the multiplex PCR reads; one entry per CDR3 protein. The sample includes some 130,000 distinct CDR3 sequences, about 20% of them seen just once. V gene TRBV6-6 combines with J gene TRBJ1-2; 7 bases are a match to TRBD1. Sequencing used axillary lymph node tissue. The receptor's source is a female donor with breast cancer. Some clones in this sample may be carry-over from other donors' samples. This CDR3 is CASSPDRVHGYTF. CDR3 nucleotide sequence: TGTGCCAGCAGTCCCGACAGGGTTCACGGCTACACCTTC.